A single sample is the source of the 25 T cell receptor delta chains below, sequenced in a study of gamma-delta chains in newborns, infants, children. TCRdb re-processed the reads using CATT. Seen here are 2,000 to 3,000 delta-chain clones, 1% to 1.4% observed once, and the top ten hold about 23%. The sample comprised blood. The receptors were sampled from a child who was a newborn, infant or young child, either healthy, febrile or measles-vaccinated (not recorded which).

The chain carries TRDV2 and TRDJ1; 9 nucleotides line up with TRDD3. The CDR3 is made up of 16 amino acids. The germline V gene encodes CDR1 GEAIGNYY and CDR2 EKD. Losses at the gene ends were 0 bases for V and 0 bases for J; bases not matched to a gene: 4. The CDR3 protein is CACDTLLGDDTDKLIF. The CDR3 region has the DNA TGTGCCTGTGACACCTTACTGGGGGACGACACCGATAAACTCATCTTT.

This clone came up a few times. TCRdb has a much larger clone's protein, which differs at residue 7 from the translation of this DNA, likely because of a read error; what is shown is the protein translated from the DNA. The CDR3 region has the DNA TGTGCCTGTGACATACTGAGGGGTCGCTCCTGGGACACCCGACAGATGTTTTTC. Translated: CACDILRGRSWDTRQMFF. V and J are TRDV2 and TRDJ3; the D is unclear. The CDR3 length is 18 residues. Deletions cut 2 bases from V and 0 bases from J, with 13 bases between. Germline loops: CDR1 GEAIGNYY, CDR2 EKD.

This clone was seen a few times. For this DNA, TCRdb reports the protein of a much larger clone, which diverges at residue 4, most likely from a read error; the protein presented here is translated directly from the DNA. The rearrangement links TRDV2 to TRDJ1; 13 bases line up with TRDD3. Per germline, CDR1 GEAIGNYY and CDR2 EKD. The CDR3 extends over 18 amino acids. The CDR3 bases are TGTGCCTGTGTCACCGTTACTGGGGGATACGCCCTAGAAAATAAACTCATCTTT. It translates to CACVTVTGGYALENKLIF.

As for this clone: One end of the junction does not line up with germline, which may come from a read error. V gene TRDV2 combines with J gene TRDJ3, with 9 bases identical to TRDD3. Germline V gives CDR1 GEAIGNYY, CDR2 EKD. The CDR3 is made up of 20 amino acids. The CDR3 is CACDTPSYWGNPWDTRQMFF. CDR3 DNA: TGTGCCTGCGACACCCCATCTTACTGGGGGAACCCCTGGGACACCCGACAGATGTTTTTC.

In its sample, this clone was seen many times. This likely stems from a read error, as it lies one base from a far larger clone. J is TRDJ3 and V is TRDV2; 10 bases map to TRDD3. CDR1 GEAIGNYY and CDR2 EKD come from the germline V gene. The V segment lost 2 bases and the J segment 2 bases; nucleotides outside the gene matches: 2. CDR3 length: 17 amino acids. CDR3 nucleotides: TGTGCCTGTGACATACTGGGGGATCCCTGGGACACCCGACAGATGTTTTTC. Translated: CACDILGDPWDTRQMFF.

This clone has just a few counts. TCRdb records a much larger clone's protein for this DNA, with a difference at residue 4 that likely arises from a read error; the protein given is the translation of the DNA. CDR3 sequence reads: CACVTMGSWDTRQMFF. In DNA, the CDR3 is TGTGCCTGTGTCACCATGGGATCCTGGGACACCCGACAGATGTTTTTC. This chain uses TRDV2 with TRDJ3, with D unresolved. The CDR3 covers 16 residues. Germline CDR1 is GEAIGNYY and CDR2 is EKD.

This clone has a handful of counts. The protein TCRdb lists belongs to a much larger clone and differs from this DNA's translation at residue 4, which points to a read error; the protein shown is made from the DNA. This chain uses TRDV2 with TRDJ2, with 13 bases fitting TRDD3. Germline loops: CDR1 GEAIGNYY, CDR2 EKD. The CDR3 sequence is 18 residues long. V was pared by 6 bases and J by 6 bases, with 15 bases of the junction left unmatched. The CDR3 sequence is CACNPCTGGYDHPAQLFF. CDR3 in DNA: TGTGCCTGTAACCCTTGTACTGGGGGATACGATCACCCAGCACAACTCTTCTTT.

This clone was seen a few times. This is likely an artifact of a read error, given a far larger clone one base away. Other DNA sequences in the sample encode the same CDR3. The J gene is TRDJ2, the V gene TRDV2; TRDD3 is a possible D gene (6 bases). Per the germline V gene, CDR1 is GEAIGNYY and CDR2 is EKD. The CDR3 runs to 15 residues. V was shortened by 2 bases and J by 1 base, with 10 bases between the two germline ends. The CDR3 reads CACDILGDLTAQLFF. CDR3 DNA: TGTGCCTGTGACATACTGGGTGATTTGACAGCACAACTCTTCTTT.

Points on this clone: A far larger clone lies a single base away; this is likely a read error. This sample includes further DNA sequences coding for the same CDR3. The J gene is TRDJ3, the V gene TRDV2; TRDD3 agrees at 8 bases. Per germline, CDR1 GEAIGNYY and CDR2 EKD. The junction had 12 bases not matched to a gene; V was cut back by 3 bases and J by 0 bases. The CDR3 extends over 20 amino acids. CDR3: CACDPATGGPSSWDTRQMFF. For the CDR3, the DNA is TGTGCCTGTGACCCGGCTACTGGGGGGCCGAGCTCCTGGGACACCCGACAGATGTTTTTC.

This clone came up a few times. The protein that TCRdb holds for this DNA derives from a much larger clone and differs from the translated DNA at residue 4, which likely indicates a read error; the protein shown here is translated from the DNA. This sequence joins TRDV2 and TRDJ1; the match to TRDD3 covers 11 bases. Germline V gene data show CDR1 as GEAIGNYY and CDR2 as EKD. The CDR3 is 15 residues long. V was clipped by 5 bases and J by 0 bases; unmatched bases: 4. The DNA for the CDR3 is TGTGCCTGTGGTGGACTGGGGGATAACACCGATAAACTCATCTTT. This translates into CACGGLGDNTDKLIF.

This clone was counted only a few times. The mismatch at residue 5 between this DNA's translation and the TCRdb protein of a much larger clone likely reflects a read error; the protein shown is translated from the DNA. This rearrangement joins TRDV2 to TRDJ3, with 11 bases matching TRDD3. The CDR3 consists of 19 residues. Germline CDR1 GEAIGNYY, CDR2 EKD. With 3 bases clipped from V and 0 bases from J, the junction kept 6 bases outside the gene matches. CDR3 in amino acids: CACDEVLGDSSWDTRQMFF. The CDR3, as DNA: TGTGCCTGTGACGAAGTACTGGGGGATAGCTCCTGGGACACCCGACAGATGTTTTTC.

This clone was detected ten times or more. A read error likely explains this, since a far larger clone differs by one base. Within the sample, other DNA sequences also encode this same CDR3. This chain links TRDV2 with TRDJ3, with 8 bases identical to TRDD3. The length of the CDR3 is 20 residues. From germline, CDR1 is GEAIGNYY and CDR2 EKD. The chain's CDR3 is CACDTMYWGASSWDTRQMFF. CDR3 nucleotide sequence: TGTGCCTGCGACACAATGTACTGGGGGGCAAGCTCCTGGGACACCCGACAGATGTTTTTC.

This clone was recorded a few times. TCRdb's entry gives the protein of a much larger clone, which mismatches this DNA's translation at residue 12, likely from a read error; the protein reported here is translated from the DNA. V gene TRDV2 combines with J gene TRDJ3; 9 bases are a match to TRDD3. The CDR3 is made up of 17 amino acids. CDR1 and CDR2 (germline): GEAIGNYY, EKD. DNA for the CDR3: TGTGCCTGTGACTTACTGGGGGACACCTGGGACGCCCGACAGATGTTTTTC. Amino acid sequence: CACDLLGDTWDARQMFF.

About this clone: TCRdb's listed protein matches a much larger clone and diverges from this DNA's translation at residue 12, likely through a read error; the protein shown comes from the DNA. The chain combines TRDV2 with TRDJ3, with TRDD3 identical over 9 bases. There are 17 residues in the CDR3. CDR1 is GEAIGNYY, CDR2 EKD, per germline. The CDR3 here is CACDVLGDSWDARQMFF. The CDR3 coding sequence is TGTGCCTGTGACGTACTGGGGGACTCCTGGGACGCCCGACAGATGTTTTTC.

This clone appeared a few times. This sequence is one base from a far larger clone and is likely a read error. This rearrangement joins TRDV2 to TRDJ3; 11 positions agree with TRDD3. The CDR3 length is 17 residues. From germline, CDR1 is GEAIGNYY and CDR2 EKD. This CDR3 is CACDGLGDTWGTRQMFF. DNA for the CDR3: TGTGCCTGTGACGGGCTGGGGGATACCTGGGGCACCCGACAGATGTTTTTC.

This clone was detected a few times. It is likely a read error: a sequence one base away is far more abundant. The same CDR3 arises from other DNA sequences in this sample as well. This sequence joins TRDV2 and TRDJ1; TRDD3 matches 7 bases. The length of the CDR3 is 14 residues. Germline loops: CDR1 GEAIGNYY, CDR2 EKD. The V gene end was trimmed by 2 bases and the J gene end by 5 bases; junction bases not matched to a gene: 7. This CDR3 is CACDKWGKTDKLIF. The DNA of the CDR3 is TGTGCCTGTGACAAATGGGGGAAGACTGATAAACTCATCTTT.

This clone was observed a few times. The likely explanation is a read error, given a far larger clone one base away. Other DNA sequences in the sample encode the same CDR3. The chain is built from TRDV2 and TRDJ3; TRDD3 agrees at 8 bases. The CDR3 totals 18 residues. Looked up from germline, CDR1 is GEAIGNYY and CDR2 is EKD. CDR3 DNA: TGTGCCTGTGACATACTGGGGGGTCGCTCCTGGGACACCCGGCAGATGTTTTTC. Protein: CACDILGGRSWDTRQMFF.

With respect to this clone: A read error is the likely source, as a far larger clone sits one nucleotide away. The chain combines TRDV2 with TRDJ3; 8 bases match TRDD3. This CDR3 is built from 20 residues. Germline assignment: CDR1 GEAIGNYY and CDR2 EKD. The CDR3 is CACDTMYWGASSRDTRQMFF. In DNA form, the CDR3 reads TGTGCCTGTGACACAATGTACTGGGGGGCAAGCTCCCGGGACACCCGACAGATGTTTTTC.

As for this clone: This likely stems from a read error, as it lies one base from a far larger clone. This sequence joins TRDV2 and TRDJ3; 10 nucleotides agree with TRDD3. Germline-derived CDR1 and CDR2 are GEAIGNYY and EKD. V dropped 2 bases and J dropped 4; count of bases not matched to a gene: 10. This CDR3 contains 19 residues. CDR3 protein: CACDRVPGDTRWDTRQMFF. CDR3 nucleotides: TGTGCCTGTGACAGGGTACCGGGGGATACGCGGTGGGACACCCGACAGATGTTTTTC.

As regards this clone: A far larger clone lies a single base away; this is likely a read error. Additional DNA sequences in this sample encode the identical CDR3. This sequence joins TRDV2 and TRDJ1, with TRDD3 matching over 10 bases. Germline CDR1 reads GEAIGNYY; CDR2 reads EKD. The V and J ends lost 0 bases and 6 bases, in that order; junction bases with no gene match: 15. CDR3 size: 18 residues. The CDR3 nucleotides read TGTGCCTGTGACACCGTTACCGGGGGATACGCCCTAGAAAATAAACTCATCTTT. This sequence encodes CACDTVTGGYALENKLIF.

This clone was picked up a small number of times. The likely explanation is a read error, given a far larger clone one base away. Distinct nucleotide sequences in the sample also encode this CDR3. The rearrangement joins TRDV2 to TRDJ1; 13 positions match TRDD3. Germline V CDR1 and CDR2: GEAIGNYY, EKD. The CDR3 length is 17 residues. The DNA for the CDR3 is TGTGCCTGTGACATACTGGGGGATACGCGAAACACCGATAAACTCATCTTC. Translation: CACDILGDTRNTDKLIF.

Only a few counts were recorded for this clone. The mismatch at residue 5 between this DNA's translation and the TCRdb protein of a much larger clone likely reflects a read error; the protein shown is translated from the DNA. CDR3 in DNA: TGTGCCTGTGACAACGTACTGGGGGATACCCGCTCCTGGGATACCCGACAGATGTTTTTC. Protein product: CACDNVLGDTRSWDTRQMFF. This chain connects TRDV2 to TRDJ3; 12 nucleotides match TRDD3. The length of the CDR3 is 20 residues. Germline loops: CDR1 GEAIGNYY, CDR2 EKD.

About this clone itself: Translating this DNA gives a protein that differs at residue 4 from the TCRdb one, which belongs to a much larger clone; a read error is likely, and the protein shown is this translation. This chain joins TRDV2 and TRDJ3, with TRDD3 matching over 11 bases. J was trimmed by 0 bases and V by 5 bases; bases with no gene match: 5. CDR1 and CDR2 from the germline V gene are GEAIGNYY and EKD. This CDR3 has 18 residues. The CDR3 loop is CACGTGGYGSWDTRQMFF. DNA of the CDR3: TGTGCCTGTGGCACTGGGGGATATGGCTCCTGGGACACCCGACAGATGTTTTTC.

This clone has a handful of counts. TCRdb's protein, taken from a much larger clone, differs from this DNA's translation at residue 9, likely owing to a read error; the protein displayed comes from the DNA. The V gene is TRDV2, the J gene TRDJ1; TRDD3 agrees at 10 bases. Germline lookup yields CDR1 GEAIGNYY and CDR2 EKD. The CDR3 has 14 amino acids. Losses at the gene ends were 3 bases for V and 8 bases for J; bases not matched to a gene: 8. The CDR3 DNA follows: TGTGCCTGTGACGTACTGGGGGATGAGAACAAACTCATCTTT. Translated, it gives CACDVLGDENKLIF.

For this clone: Translating this DNA gives a protein that differs at residue 6 from the TCRdb one, which belongs to a much larger clone; a read error is likely, and the protein shown is this translation. The V call is TRDV2, the J call TRDJ3; TRDD3 aligns across 9 bases. The CDR3 loop spans 21 amino acids. V was clipped by 3 bases and J by 0 bases; unmatched bases: 14. Germline assignment: CDR1 GEAIGNYY and CDR2 EKD. Here the CDR3 reads CACDRHWGTRLSSWDTRQMFF. The CDR3 bases are TGTGCCTGTGACCGGCACTGGGGGACACGTCTTAGCTCCTGGGACACCCGACAGATGTTTTTC.